Each of the 22 T cell receptor beta chains below was sequenced from the same sample in a study of blood T cell repertoires in COVID-19 (dated by TCRdb to about 2020). Library preparation employed the immunoSEQ multiplex PCR assay. This immuneACCESS table, as held by TCRdb, lists in-frame sequences with V and J called but not all clones. Of the missing ones, under half trace to an unresolved V gene in checked studies; the others have no known cause. The sample table contains over 90,000 clones; only one count was recorded for about nine tenths of them. Of the sample, roughly 3.5% is held by the ten largest clones. Sequencing used peripheral blood. These receptors all stem from a woman in her 70s with acute or convalescent COVID-19.

This clone was counted only a few times. The J gene is TRBJ1-1, the V gene TRBV28; D gene uncertain. Germline V CDR1 and CDR2: MDHEN, SYDVKM. Trimming left V 3 bases short and J 7 bases short, with 12 bases between. This CDR3 has 13 residues. The CDR3 sequence is CASSLLAGLEAFF. The CDR3 coding sequence is TGTGCCAGCAGTTTGCTAGCAGGTCTTGAAGCTTTCTTT.

The genes are TRBV10-1 and TRBJ1-3; a possible D gene is TRBD1 (5 bases). V was cut by 6 bases and J by 0 bases, with 9 bases left in between. CDR3 length: 14 amino acids. CDR1 is WNHNN and CDR2 is SYGVQD in the germline V gene (reference sequence). DNA for the CDR3: TGCGCCAGCAGCGCAGGGAACTCTGGAAACACCATATATTTT. Protein: CASSAGNSGNTIYF.

The chain is built from TRBV5-1 and TRBJ2-4, with TRBD1 identical over 7 bases. Germline V CDR1 and CDR2: SGHRS, YFSETQ. V gave up 3 bases and J gave up 4 bases; unmatched junction bases: 4. The CDR3 loop spans 14 amino acids. The CDR3 coding sequence is TGCGCCAGCAGCTACGAGGGACAGAAAAACATTCAGTACTTC. Its translation is CASSYEGQKNIQYF.

Notes on this clone: This sample includes further DNA sequences coding for the same CDR3. The chain joins TRBV10-2 to TRBJ2-1, with D uncertain. Germline V gene lookup returns CDR1 WSHSY and CDR2 SAAADI. The CDR3 has 12 amino acids. Between the trimmed V and J ends, which lost 5 bases and 4 bases, there was a span of 6 bases. The CDR3 coding sequence is TGCGCCAGCAGTCTCGGTTACAATGAGCAGTTCTTC. This encodes CASSLGYNEQFF.

The rearrangement joins TRBV12-3 or TRBV12-4 to TRBJ1-5, with a tentative D call TRBD1 (5 bases). Trimming removed 6 bases from V and 4 bases from J, with 10 bases in between. There are 13 residues in the CDR3. The CDR3 region has the DNA TGTGCCAGCAGGCAGGGAGGTAATCAGCCCCAGCATTTT. It specifies CASRQGGNQPQHF.

The chain uses TRBV20-1 and TRBJ2-2; no reliable D call. Germline loops: CDR1 DFQATT, CDR2 SNEGSKA (reference sequence). V lost 3 bases to trimming and J lost 4 bases, with 9 bases between them. CDR3 length equals 13 residues. CDR3 sequence (DNA): TGCAGTGCTAGTGTCCAGATCACCGGGGAGCTGTTTTTT. It specifies CSASVQITGELFF.

The gene calls are TRBV6-2 or TRBV6-3 and TRBJ1-5; 10 bases fit TRBD1. Germline CDR1 reads MNHEY; CDR2 reads SVGEGT. J was trimmed by 4 bases and V by 5 bases; bases with no gene match: 2. The length of the CDR3 is 14 residues. The CDR3 bases are TGTGCCAGCAGTCGGGACAGGGGAAATCAGCCCCAGCATTTT. Translated, it gives CASSRDRGNQPQHF.

The V gene is TRBV6-1, the J gene TRBJ1-2; 7 bases are a match to TRBD1. Germline lookup yields CDR1 MNHNS and CDR2 SASEGT. The CDR3 is 13 amino acids. Germline trimming cut 3 bases from V and 8 bases from J; bases unmatched to any gene: 6. In DNA, the CDR3 is TGTGCCAGCAGTGATGGACAGGTTAAAGGCTACACCTTC. It yields the protein CASSDGQVKGYTF.

The V call is TRBV6-6, the J call TRBJ2-5; D ambiguous. Germline CDR1 reads MNHNY; CDR2 reads SVGAGI (reference sequence). This CDR3 spans 15 amino acids. V was cut by 2 bases and J by 2 bases, with 12 bases left in between. The CDR3 reads CASSYGGYVQETQYF. CDR3 DNA: TGTGCCAGCAGTTACGGCGGCTATGTTCAAGAGACCCAGTACTTC.

The chain joins TRBV6-5 to TRBJ1-5, with 7 bases matching TRBD1. The CDR3 is 13 residues long. V shed 3 bases, J shed 5 bases, and the junction held 1 base outside the gene matches. CDR1 is MNHEY and CDR2 is SVGAGI in the germline V gene. The CDR3 here is CASSYTGDQPQHF. The CDR3 nucleotides are TGTGCCAGCAGTTATACAGGGGATCAGCCCCAGCATTTT.

This chain joins TRBV28 and TRBJ1-4; weak D call: TRBD1 (5 bases). Germline loops: CDR1 MDHEN, CDR2 SYDVKM. The ends were cut back, 5 bases at V and 11 bases at J, with 21 bases in the middle. The CDR3 contains 15 residues. The DNA for the CDR3 is TGTGCCAGCAGTCCGTCCCAGGGTAAAGTGTCGAAACTGTTTTTT. Translation gives CASSPSQGKVSKLFF.

This clone was picked up a small number of times. The V gene is TRBV7-8, the J gene TRBJ1-3, with 8 bases lining up with TRBD1. CDR3 length: 19 residues. The germline V gene encodes CDR1 SGHVS and CDR2 FQNEAQ. With 5 bases clipped from V and 0 bases from J, the junction kept 15 bases outside the gene matches. CDR3 sequence reads: CASSPGWGQAGSSGNTIYF. The CDR3 DNA follows: TGTGCCAGCAGCCCAGGGTGGGGACAGGCAGGCAGCTCTGGAAACACCATATATTTT. The whole variable domain, remainder taken from reference TRBV7-8 and TRBJ1-3, is GAGVSQSPRYKVAKRGQDVALRCDPISGHVSLFWYQQALGQGPEFLTYFQNEAQLDKSGLPSDRFFAERPEGSVSTLKIQRTQQEDSAVYLCASSPGWGQAGSSGNTIYFGEGSWLTVV.

V and J are TRBV27 and TRBJ1-5; maybe TRBD1 (5 bases). Germline loops: CDR1 MNHEY, CDR2 SMNVEV (reference sequence). The CDR3 covers 15 residues. With 7 bases removed from V and 4 bases from J, the gap between germline ends came to 17 bases. The CDR3 DNA reads as TGTGCCAGCAAAGTTGGAGGGGCGACAAATCAGCCCCAGCATTTT. This gives the protein CASKVGGATNQPQHF.

The rearrangement links TRBV19 to TRBJ2-2; 13 positions match TRBD2. Germline CDR1 reads LNHDA; CDR2 reads SQIVND (reference sequence). The V segment lost 4 bases and the J segment 7 bases; nucleotides outside the gene matches: 6. CDR3 length: 16 amino acids. This CDR3 reads CASSKATSGRDGELFF. The CDR3 DNA sequence: TGTGCCAGTAGTAAAGCTACTAGCGGGAGGGACGGGGAGCTGTTTTTT.

The chain combines TRBV18 with TRBJ2-7; TRBD1 is a possible D gene (5 bases). This CDR3 region has 16 residues. V lost 2 bases to trimming and J lost 2 bases, with 16 bases between them. From germline, CDR1 is KGHSH and CDR2 LQKENI. The CDR3 loop is CASSPLAGSSTYEQYF. Here the CDR3 DNA reads TGTGCCAGCTCACCATTGGCAGGGTCCAGTACCTACGAGCAGTACTTC.

This rearrangement joins TRBV5-4 to TRBJ2-7; TRBD2 is a possible D gene (5 bases). V was pared by 2 bases and J by 2 bases, with 11 bases between. This CDR3 is 14 amino acids long. Germline CDR1 reads SGHNT; CDR2 reads YYREEE (reference sequence). The CDR3 spells CASSLGTRPYEQYF. The CDR3, as DNA: TGTGCCAGCAGCTTAGGAACTAGACCCTACGAGCAGTACTTC.

CDR3 coding DNA: TGTGCCAGCTCACCGCGGGGACAGGGGGCTAACACTGAAGCTTTCTTT. Protein: CASSPRGQGANTEAFF. The chain joins TRBV18 to TRBJ1-1, with 12 nucleotides matching TRBD1. The V and J ends lost 3 bases and 2 bases, in that order; junction bases with no gene match: 4. Germline lookup yields CDR1 KGHSH and CDR2 LQKENI. The CDR3 length is 16 residues. Drawing the rest from reference TRBV18 and TRBJ1-1, the complete variable domain is NAGVMQNPRHLVRRRGQEARLRCSPMKGHSHVYWYRQLPEEGLKFMVYLQKENIIDESGMPKERFSAEFPKEGPSILRIQQVVRGDSAAYFCASSPRGQGANTEAFFGQGTRLTVV.

CDR3 sequence reads: CASSEQAQSYGYTF. The CDR3 region has the DNA TGTGCCAGCAGTGAACAGGCGCAATCCTATGGCTACACCTTC. The V call is TRBV6-1, the J call TRBJ1-2, with no clear D. V lost 2 bases, J lost 4 bases, and 11 bases lay in between. This CDR3 comprises 14 residues. From germline, CDR1 is MNHNS and CDR2 SASEGT.

The CDR3 loop reads CASSLSGGYNEQFF. The CDR3 nucleotides read TGCGCCAGCAGCTTGTCAGGGGGGTACAATGAGCAGTTCTTC. This sequence joins TRBV5-1 and TRBJ2-1, with D maybe TRBD1 (7 bases). This CDR3 has 14 residues. V dropped 1 base and J dropped 4 bases, with 9 bases sitting between them. Germline V gene data show CDR1 as SGHRS and CDR2 as YFSETQ.

The rearrangement links TRBV3-1 (or the pseudogene TRBV3-2) to TRBJ2-3; 15 bases match TRBD2. This CDR3 contains 21 residues. Losses at the gene ends were 0 bases for V and 7 bases for J; bases not matched to a gene: 17. CDR1 and CDR2 (germline): LGHDT, YNNKEL (reference sequence). The CDR3 bases are TGTGCCAGCAGCCAAGACGGACTAGCGGGAGGGCCTTGTCTCCTCCTTAATACGCAGTATTTT. It codes for CASSQDGLAGGPCLLLNTQYF.

This clone came up once. The V call is TRBV18, the J call TRBJ1-2, with a possible D match to TRBD1 (6 bases). V gave up 6 bases and J gave up 1 base, with 12 bases separating them. The CDR3 length is 14 residues. Germline V lookup: CDR1 KGHSH, CDR2 LQKENI. CDR3 loop: CASSRQGINYGYTF. The CDR3 DNA sequence: TGTGCCAGCTCGCGTCAGGGGATTAACTATGGCTACACCTTC.

This chain links TRBV12-3 or TRBV12-4 with TRBJ2-7; tentatively, D is TRBD2 (5 bases). The CDR3 is 13 amino acids. Trimming left V 3 bases short and J 4 bases short, with 10 bases between. The CDR3 DNA sequence: TGTGCCAGCAGTTTGGGGAGTAGGTACGAGCAGTACTTC. It codes for CASSLGSRYEQYF.